This T cell receptor beta chain was obtained from a study of shared clonotypes between healthy human individuals (dated by TCRdb to about 2020). In the study overall: Three men and two women, aged 18 to 49 years, made up the cohort. Between about 0.8 and 9.5 billion PBMCs per donor were obtained by leukapheresis. To increase sequencing depth and limit assay-specific biases, TCR repertoire library preparation and sequencing were carried out by different laboratories using diverse techniques. Per donor, three plates each were used for CD4 naive and CD4 memory, two for CD8 naive, and one for CD8 memory. To estimate repertoire size and how much clonotypes are shared between individuals, the study performed deep sequencing of blood TCR repertoires from a handful of healthy adults.

This clone was observed a single time. Its antigen is unknown. Nothing much larger sits one base from this clone, and base qualities are not available. Healthy HIV-negative adults with no recently reported acute infections or vaccinations were included as donors. Only Caucasian adults living in Nashville, Tennessee, USA were represented among the donors. CD4+ T cells were enriched by magnetic negative selection; naive cells were then positively selected on CD45RA, and the negative fraction formed the memory subset. Blood was collected by leukapheresis, and PBMCs were isolated by Ficoll-Histopaque density gradient centrifugation and then cryopreserved in liquid nitrogen vapor phase. Analytical flow cytometry was used to check the purity and quantity of every magnetically sorted T cell population. From each sorted fraction, genomic DNA was isolated and quantified by UV absorbance on a Nanodrop 2000c.

Using the deep immunoSEQ assay, multiplex PCR amplified TCR CDR3 regions from genomic DNA. Extracted genomic DNA from each cell subset was spread evenly across all wells of several immunoSEQ 96-well plates, with each plate serving as a replicate. Each replicate PCR for sorted subsets received approximately 200 ng genomic DNA, equal to roughly 29,000 T cell genomes. Purified libraries were measured with a Qubit 3.0 fluorometer, size-checked on a Bioanalyzer 2100, and measured again with the KAPA Library Quantification kit. Every immunoSEQ 96-well plate was sequenced on a separate single-read 150-cycle Illumina NextSeq 550 flow cell. In the authors' own workflow: Because the immunoSEQ output included only junctional sequences and no quality scores, the filtering could not be the same as the filtering used for full-length reads. To assign V/J genes and CDR3, sequences were annotated against IMGT germline references using PyIR, a Python wrapper for IgBLAST v1.9. Any read was removed if the V/J assignment was weak (E-value above 1e-6), the CDR3 was missing, or the read contained stop codons, out-of-frame junctions, or ambiguous translated residues. V3J clonotypes were defined by identical inferred V gene, J gene, and CDR3 amino acid sequence. Percentage overlap between repertoires was calculated by dividing the number of shared unique clonotypes by the size of the smaller repertoire. Three approaches were used to assess repertoire richness: RTK rarefaction, the Chao1 estimator, and Recon v2.1 estimates of unobserved clonotypes. OLGA was used to compute generation probabilities for all TCRbeta clonotypes that the gDNA method yielded from a handful of donors. TCRdb stores this immuneACCESS table with in-frame sequences only. Part of the clones is absent; in the studies checked, under half of the shortfall reflects unresolved V genes, and no reason is known for the rest. Clone size and the V and J calls come from that table; the DNA yielded D and trimming. This sample comprises just over 2,000,000 clones, 95% of them detected only once. Of the sample, under 0.15% falls within the top ten clones.

The CDR3, from cysteine to phenylalanine, totals 16 residues. Of the read, only the CDR3 DNA is kept; its 48 bases are in frame from base 1. In the germline V gene, CDR1 corresponds to MDHEN and CDR2 to SYDVKM. For this chain, trimming is 0 bases at the V end and 6 bases at the J end, and the number of junction bases without a gene match is 5. The study at large found these results: Because the study included a small number of donors, the genetic and exposure-history diversity represented was limited. Rarefaction of sorted-subset datasets indicated incomplete sequencing despite the large sequencing depth. Compared with non-shared clonotypes, clonotypes shared by all four sorted-subset donors had higher generation probabilities. Sharing across a few donors was observed for around 4.8% of naive CD4, 3.5% of naive CD8, over 2% of memory CD4, and roughly 0.43% of memory CD8 clonotypes. Pairwise subsampling led to the expectation that sequencing depth would affect the degree of clonotype sharing among donors. Larger estimated clonotype richness was generally found for naive subsets than for memory subsets. Sampling was restricted to blood, and TCR repertoires in tissue are likely to differ from TCR repertoires in blood.

Source material: naive CD4+ T cells sorted from blood. In the paper's terms, the cell subset or site label means: CD45RA+ positively selected. The origin of this receptor is a man younger than 35 in good health. The chain was built from TRBV28 and TRBJ2-1, and TRBD1 matches 10 of the central bases. The nucleotide sequence is given as TGTGCCAGCAGTTTATGGGTGGGACAGGGGACCAATGAGCAGTTCTTC. Translation gives CASSLWVGQGTNEQFF.